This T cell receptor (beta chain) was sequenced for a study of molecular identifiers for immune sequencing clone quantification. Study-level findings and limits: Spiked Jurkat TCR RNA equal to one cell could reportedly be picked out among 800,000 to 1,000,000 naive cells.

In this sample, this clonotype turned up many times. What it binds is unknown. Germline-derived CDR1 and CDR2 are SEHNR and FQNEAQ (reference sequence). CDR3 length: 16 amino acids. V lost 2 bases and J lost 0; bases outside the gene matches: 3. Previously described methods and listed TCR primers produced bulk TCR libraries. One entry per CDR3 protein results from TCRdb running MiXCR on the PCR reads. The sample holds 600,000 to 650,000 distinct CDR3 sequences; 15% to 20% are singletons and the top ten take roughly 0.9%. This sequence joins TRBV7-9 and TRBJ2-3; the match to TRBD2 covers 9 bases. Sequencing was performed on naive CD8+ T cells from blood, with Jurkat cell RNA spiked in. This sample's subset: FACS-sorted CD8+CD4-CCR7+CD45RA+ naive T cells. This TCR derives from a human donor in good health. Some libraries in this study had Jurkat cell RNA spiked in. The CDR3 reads CASSLFSGRSTDTQYF. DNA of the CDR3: TGTGCCAGCAGCTTATTTAGCGGGAGAAGCACAGATACGCAGTATTTT.